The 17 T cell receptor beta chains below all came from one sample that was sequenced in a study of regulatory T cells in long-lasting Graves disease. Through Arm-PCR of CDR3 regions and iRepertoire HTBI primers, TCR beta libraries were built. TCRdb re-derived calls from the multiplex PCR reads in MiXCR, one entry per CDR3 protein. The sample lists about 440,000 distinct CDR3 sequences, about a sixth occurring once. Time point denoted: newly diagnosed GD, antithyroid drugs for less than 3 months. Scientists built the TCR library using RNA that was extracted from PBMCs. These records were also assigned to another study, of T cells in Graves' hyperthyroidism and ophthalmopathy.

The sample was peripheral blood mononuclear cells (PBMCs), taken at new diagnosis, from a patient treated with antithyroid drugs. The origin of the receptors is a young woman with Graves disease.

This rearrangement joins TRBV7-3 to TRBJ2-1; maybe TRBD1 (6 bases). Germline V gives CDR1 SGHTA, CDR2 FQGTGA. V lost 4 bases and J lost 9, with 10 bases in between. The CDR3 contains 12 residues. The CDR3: CASSSQGSEQFF. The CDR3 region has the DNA TGTGCCAGCAGCTCACAGGGTAGTGAGCAGTTCTTC.

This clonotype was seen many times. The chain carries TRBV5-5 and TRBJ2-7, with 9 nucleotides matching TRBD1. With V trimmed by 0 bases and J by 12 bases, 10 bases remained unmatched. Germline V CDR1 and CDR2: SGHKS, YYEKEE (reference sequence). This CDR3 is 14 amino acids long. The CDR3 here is CASSLAGTGQYWYF. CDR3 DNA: TGTGCCAGCAGCTTGGCCGGGACAGGGCAGTATTGGTACTTC.

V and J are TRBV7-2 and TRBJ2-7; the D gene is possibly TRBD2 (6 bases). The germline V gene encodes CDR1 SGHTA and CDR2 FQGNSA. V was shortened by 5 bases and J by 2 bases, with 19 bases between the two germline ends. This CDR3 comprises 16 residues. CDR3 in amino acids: CASSRFTGTPTYEQYF. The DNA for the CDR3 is TGTGCCAGCAGCAGATTCACCGGGACTCCCACCTACGAGCAGTACTTC.

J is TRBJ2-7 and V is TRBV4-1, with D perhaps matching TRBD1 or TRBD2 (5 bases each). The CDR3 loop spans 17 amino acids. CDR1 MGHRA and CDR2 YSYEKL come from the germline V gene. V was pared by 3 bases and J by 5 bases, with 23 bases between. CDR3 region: CASSHGRGTVEGDEQYF. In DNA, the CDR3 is TGCGCCAGCAGCCACGGAAGAGGGACCGTCGAAGGGGACGAGCAGTACTTC.

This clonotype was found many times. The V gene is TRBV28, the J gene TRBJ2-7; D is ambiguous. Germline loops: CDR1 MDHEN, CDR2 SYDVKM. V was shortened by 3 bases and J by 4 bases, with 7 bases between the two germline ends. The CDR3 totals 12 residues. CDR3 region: CASSFQEYEQYF. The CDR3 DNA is TGTGCCAGCAGTTTCCAGGAATACGAGCAGTACTTC.

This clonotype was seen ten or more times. CDR3 bases: TGTGCCAGCAGTGGGCTAGCGTCAGGTCAGCAGTTCTTC. This sequence encodes CASSGLASGQQFF. V gene TRBV12-3 or TRBV12-4 combines with J gene TRBJ2-1, with D perhaps TRBD2 (6 bases). The CDR3 spans 13 residues. V lost 5 bases to trimming and J lost 11 bases, with 16 bases between them.

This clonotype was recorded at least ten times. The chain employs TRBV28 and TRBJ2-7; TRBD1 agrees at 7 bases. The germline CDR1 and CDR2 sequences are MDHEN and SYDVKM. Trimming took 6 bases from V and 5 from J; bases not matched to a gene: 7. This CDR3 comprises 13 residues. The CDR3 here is CASSPWDSHEQYF. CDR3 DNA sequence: TGTGCCAGCAGCCCCTGGGACAGCCACGAGCAGTACTTC.

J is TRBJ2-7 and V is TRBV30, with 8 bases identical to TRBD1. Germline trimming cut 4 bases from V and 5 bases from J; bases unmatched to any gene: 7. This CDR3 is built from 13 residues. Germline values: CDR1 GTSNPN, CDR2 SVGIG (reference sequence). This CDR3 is CAWTWTGLHEQYF. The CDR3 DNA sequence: TGTGCCTGGACTTGGACAGGGCTCCACGAGCAGTACTTC.

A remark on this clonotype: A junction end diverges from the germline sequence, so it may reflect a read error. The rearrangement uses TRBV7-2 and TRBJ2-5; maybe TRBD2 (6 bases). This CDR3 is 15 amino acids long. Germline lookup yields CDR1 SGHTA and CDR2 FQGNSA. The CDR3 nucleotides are TGTGCCAGCGGCTTAGACGGAGGGAGTTGGGAGACCCAGTACTTC. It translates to CASGLDGGSWETQYF.

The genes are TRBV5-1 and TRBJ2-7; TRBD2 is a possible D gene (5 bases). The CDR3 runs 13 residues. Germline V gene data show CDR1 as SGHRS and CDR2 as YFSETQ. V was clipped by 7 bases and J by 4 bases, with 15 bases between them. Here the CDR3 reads CASGETPGYEQYF. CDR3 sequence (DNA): TGCGCCAGCGGGGAAACCCCGGGGTACGAGCAGTACTTC.

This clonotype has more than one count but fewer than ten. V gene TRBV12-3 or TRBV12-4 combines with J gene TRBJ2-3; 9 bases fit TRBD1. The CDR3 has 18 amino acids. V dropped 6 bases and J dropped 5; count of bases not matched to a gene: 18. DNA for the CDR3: TGTGCCAGCAGCCCCGGGACAGGGCAACTAGGCCTAGTAGATACGCAGTATTTT. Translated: CASSPGTGQLGLVDTQYF.

CDR3 in DNA: TGTGCCAGCAGTCCACGGCGGTGGCAGCCCCAGCATTTT. Translation gives CASSPRRWQPQHF. The V and J genes are TRBV27 and TRBJ1-5, with D unresolved. Trimming stripped 5 bases from V and 7 bases from J, with 12 bases between. The CDR3 loop spans 13 amino acids. Germline lookup yields CDR1 MNHEY and CDR2 SMNVEV (reference sequence).

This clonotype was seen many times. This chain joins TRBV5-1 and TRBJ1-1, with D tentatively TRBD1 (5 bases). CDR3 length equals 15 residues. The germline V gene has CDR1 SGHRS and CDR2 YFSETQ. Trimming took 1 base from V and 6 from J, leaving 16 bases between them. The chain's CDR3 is CASSLSAGGTAEAFF. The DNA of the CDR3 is TGCGCCAGCAGCTTGTCGGCAGGCGGGACCGCTGAAGCTTTCTTT.

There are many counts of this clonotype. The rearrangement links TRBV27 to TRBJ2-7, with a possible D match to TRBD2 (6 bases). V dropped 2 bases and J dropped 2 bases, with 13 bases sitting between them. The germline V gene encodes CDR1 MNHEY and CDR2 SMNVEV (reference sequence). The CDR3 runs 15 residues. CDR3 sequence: CASSLRWDSTYEQYF. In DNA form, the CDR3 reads TGTGCCAGCAGTTTAAGGTGGGACTCCACCTACGAGCAGTACTTC.

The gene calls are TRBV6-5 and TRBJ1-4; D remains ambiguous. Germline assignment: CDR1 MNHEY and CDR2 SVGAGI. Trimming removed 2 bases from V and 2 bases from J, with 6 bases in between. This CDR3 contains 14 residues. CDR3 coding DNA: TGTGCCAGCAGTTACGACGGGACTAATGAAAAACTGTTTTTT. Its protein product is CASSYDGTNEKLFF.

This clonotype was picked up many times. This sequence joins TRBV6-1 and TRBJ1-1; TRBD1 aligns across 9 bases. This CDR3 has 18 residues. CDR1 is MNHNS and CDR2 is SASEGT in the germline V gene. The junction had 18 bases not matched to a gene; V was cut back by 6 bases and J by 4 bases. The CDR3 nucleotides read TGTGCCAGCAGCCCAAAATCCCGGACAGGGGCCTTGGGCACTGAAGCTTTCTTT. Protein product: CASSPKSRTGALGTEAFF.

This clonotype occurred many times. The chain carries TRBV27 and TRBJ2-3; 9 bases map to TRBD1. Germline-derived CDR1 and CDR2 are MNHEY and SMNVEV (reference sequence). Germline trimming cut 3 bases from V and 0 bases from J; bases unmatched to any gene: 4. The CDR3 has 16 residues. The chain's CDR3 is CASSLRDRESTDTQYF. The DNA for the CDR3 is TGTGCCAGCAGTTTGCGGGACAGGGAAAGCACAGATACGCAGTATTTT.